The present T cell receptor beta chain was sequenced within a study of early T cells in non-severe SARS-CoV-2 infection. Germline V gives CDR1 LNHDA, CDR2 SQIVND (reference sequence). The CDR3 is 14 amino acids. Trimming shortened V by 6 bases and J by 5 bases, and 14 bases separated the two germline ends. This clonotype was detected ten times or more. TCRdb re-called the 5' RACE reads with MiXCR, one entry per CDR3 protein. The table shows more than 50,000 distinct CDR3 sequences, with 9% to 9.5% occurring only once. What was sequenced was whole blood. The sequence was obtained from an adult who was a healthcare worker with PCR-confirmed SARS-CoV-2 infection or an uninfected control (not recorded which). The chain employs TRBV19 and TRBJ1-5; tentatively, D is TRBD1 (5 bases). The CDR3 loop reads CASRRGAGHQPQHF. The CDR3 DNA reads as TGTGCCAGTAGGAGGGGTGCGGGACATCAGCCCCAGCATTTT.